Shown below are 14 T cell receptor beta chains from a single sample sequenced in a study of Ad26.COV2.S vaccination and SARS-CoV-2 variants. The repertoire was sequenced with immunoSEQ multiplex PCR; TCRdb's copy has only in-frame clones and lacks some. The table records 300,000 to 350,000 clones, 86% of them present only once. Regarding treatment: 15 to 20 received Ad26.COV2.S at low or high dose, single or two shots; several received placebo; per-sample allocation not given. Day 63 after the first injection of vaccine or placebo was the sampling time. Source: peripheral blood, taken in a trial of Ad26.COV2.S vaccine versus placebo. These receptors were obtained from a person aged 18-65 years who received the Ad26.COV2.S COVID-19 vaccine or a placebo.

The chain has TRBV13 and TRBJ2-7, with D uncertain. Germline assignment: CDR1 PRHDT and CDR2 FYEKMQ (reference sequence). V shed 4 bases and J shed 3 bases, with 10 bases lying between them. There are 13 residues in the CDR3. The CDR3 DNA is TGTGCCAGCAGCTACCGCAGAATCTACGAGCAGTACTTC. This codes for CASSYRRIYEQYF.

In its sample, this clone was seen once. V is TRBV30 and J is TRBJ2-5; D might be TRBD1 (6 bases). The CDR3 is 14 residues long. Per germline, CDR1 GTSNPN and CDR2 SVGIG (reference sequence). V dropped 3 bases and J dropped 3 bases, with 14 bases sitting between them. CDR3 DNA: TGTGCCTGGAGGTGGGGGCCTGGGGAAGAGACCCAGTACTTC. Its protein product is CAWRWGPGEETQYF.

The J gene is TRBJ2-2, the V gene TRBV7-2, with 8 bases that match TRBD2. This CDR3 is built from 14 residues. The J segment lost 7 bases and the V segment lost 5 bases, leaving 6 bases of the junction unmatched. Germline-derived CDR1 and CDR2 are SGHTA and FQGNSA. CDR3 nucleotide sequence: TGTGCCAGCAGCGAATCGGGGGGGGTCGGGGAGCTGTTTTTT. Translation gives CASSESGGVGELFF.

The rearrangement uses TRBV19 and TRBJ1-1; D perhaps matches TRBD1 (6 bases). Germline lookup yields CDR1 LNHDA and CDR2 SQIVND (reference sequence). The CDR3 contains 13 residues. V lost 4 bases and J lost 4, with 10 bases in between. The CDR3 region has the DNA TGTGCCAGTAGTAAGCAGGGGAGCACTGAAGCTTTCTTT. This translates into CASSKQGSTEAFF.

The CDR3 sequence is CATSRDLRRVKAEAFF. The CDR3 bases are TGTGCCACCAGCAGAGATTTAAGGAGGGTAAAGGCTGAAGCTTTCTTT. The J gene is TRBJ1-1, the V gene TRBV15; D is unresolved. The germline V gene has CDR1 LNHNV and CDR2 YYDKDF (reference sequence). The CDR3 runs 16 residues. V was pared by 0 bases and J by 6 bases, with 17 bases between.

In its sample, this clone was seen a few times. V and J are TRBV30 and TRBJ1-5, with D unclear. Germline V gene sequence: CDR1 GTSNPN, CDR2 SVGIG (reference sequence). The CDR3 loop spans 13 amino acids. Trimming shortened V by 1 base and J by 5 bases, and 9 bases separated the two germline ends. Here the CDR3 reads CAWSEDADQPQHF. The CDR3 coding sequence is TGTGCCTGGAGTGAAGATGCCGATCAGCCCCAGCATTTT. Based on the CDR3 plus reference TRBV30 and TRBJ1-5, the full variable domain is SQTIHQWPATLVQPVGSPLSLECTVEGTSNPNLYWYRQAAGRGLQLLFYSVGIGQISSEVPQNLSASRPQDRQFILSSKKLLLSDSGFYLCAWSEDADQPQHFGDGTRLSIL.

The CDR3 nucleotides read TGTGCCAGTAGTATAGTCATGGAGCGGGGGGGTATCAATGAGCAGTTCTTC. Translated, it gives CASSIVMERGGINEQFF. The genes are TRBV19 and TRBJ2-1; TRBD2 matches at 10 bases. Germline CDR1 reads LNHDA; CDR2 reads SQIVND (reference sequence). The junction had 9 bases not matched to a gene; V was cut back by 1 base and J by 6 bases. CDR3 size: 17 residues.

CDR3 nucleotides: TGTGCCAGCAACCCAACAGGGGGTGGTAACTATGGCTACACCTTC. The encoded protein is CASNPTGGGNYGYTF. The chain couples TRBV6-5 to TRBJ1-2, with 8 bases aligning to TRBD1. V trimming: 7 bases; J trimming: 1 base; junction bases outside the gene matches: 8. This CDR3 comprises 15 residues. Germline values: CDR1 MNHEY, CDR2 SVGAGI.

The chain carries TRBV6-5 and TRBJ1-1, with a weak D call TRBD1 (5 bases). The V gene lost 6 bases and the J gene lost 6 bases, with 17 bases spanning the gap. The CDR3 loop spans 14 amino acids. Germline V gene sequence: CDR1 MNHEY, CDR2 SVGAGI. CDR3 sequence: CASSPRKGSAEAFF. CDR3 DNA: TGTGCCAGCAGCCCCAGGAAGGGGTCCGCTGAAGCTTTCTTT.

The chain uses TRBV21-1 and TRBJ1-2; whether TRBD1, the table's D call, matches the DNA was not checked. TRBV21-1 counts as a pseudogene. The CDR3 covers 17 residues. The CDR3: CASTTTWDPTGESGYTF. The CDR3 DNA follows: TGTGCCAGCACCACGACCTGGGATCCCACAGGGGAGAGTGGCTACACCTTC.

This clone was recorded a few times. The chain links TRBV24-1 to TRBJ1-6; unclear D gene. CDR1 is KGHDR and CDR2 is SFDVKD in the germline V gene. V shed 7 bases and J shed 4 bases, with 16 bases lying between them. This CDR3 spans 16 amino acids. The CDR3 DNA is TGTGCCACCAGATCAGAAACCCCACTTTATAATTCACCCCTCCACTTT. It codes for CATRSETPLYNSPLHF.

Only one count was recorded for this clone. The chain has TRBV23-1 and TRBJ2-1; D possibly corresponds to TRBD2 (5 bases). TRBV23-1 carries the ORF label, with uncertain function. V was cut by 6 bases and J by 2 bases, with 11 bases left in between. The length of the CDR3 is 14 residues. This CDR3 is CASRQRKTYNEQFF. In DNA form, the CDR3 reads TGCGCCAGCAGACAGCGGAAAACCTACAATGAGCAGTTCTTC.

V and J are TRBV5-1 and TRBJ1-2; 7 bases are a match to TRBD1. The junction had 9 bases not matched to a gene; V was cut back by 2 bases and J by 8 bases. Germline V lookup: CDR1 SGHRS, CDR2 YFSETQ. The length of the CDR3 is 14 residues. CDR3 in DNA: TGCGCCAGCAGCTTACAGACAGGGAAAGAGGGCTACACCTTC. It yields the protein CASSLQTGKEGYTF.

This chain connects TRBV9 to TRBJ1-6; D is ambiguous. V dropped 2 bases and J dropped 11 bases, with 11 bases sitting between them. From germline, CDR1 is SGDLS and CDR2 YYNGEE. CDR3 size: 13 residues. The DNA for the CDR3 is TGTGCCAGCAGCGTTCTAGACGTAGCACCCCTCCACTTT. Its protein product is CASSVLDVAPLHF. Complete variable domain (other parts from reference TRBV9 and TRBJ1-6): DSGVTQTPKHLITATGQRVTLRCSPRSGDLSVYWYQQSLDQGLQFLIQYYNGEERAKGNILERFSAQQFPDLHSELNLSSLELGDSALYFCASSVLDVAPLHFGNGTRLTVT.